This note documents a single T cell receptor (beta chain) sequence. Its antigen is currently unknown. Trimming cost V 6 bases and J 3 bases, with 17 bases left between them. From germline, CDR1 is SQVTM and CDR2 ANQGSEA. The CDR3 covers 14 residues. Primers used in a second PCR of roughly 6 to 12 cycles were a sample-barcoded 5' primer and a J-beta primer mix. TCRdb re-called the 5' RACE reads with MiXCR, one entry per CDR3 protein. The sample includes roughly 1,700,000 distinct CDR3 sequences, 28% seen only once; the top ten take around 7.7%. The sample comes from a study of blood T cells in healthy people across ages. Findings and limits, study-wide: Both higher diversity and more naive CD4+ cells marked long-lived donors when set against aged donors. Estimated diversity across one million T cells was deemed an underestimate. Unsorted PBMCs prevented conclusive naive versus antigen-experienced comparison.

Healthy Caucasians from Russia aged roughly 6 to 95 served as donors. The TCR originated in a woman younger than 45 in good health. The sample comprised blood. This chain uses TRBV29-1 with TRBJ1-1, with a possible D match to TRBD1 (5 bases). CDR3 DNA sequence: TGCAGCGTCCGGGGGAGGTTAGGGGACACTGAAGCTTTCTTT. It codes for CSVRGRLGDTEAFF.